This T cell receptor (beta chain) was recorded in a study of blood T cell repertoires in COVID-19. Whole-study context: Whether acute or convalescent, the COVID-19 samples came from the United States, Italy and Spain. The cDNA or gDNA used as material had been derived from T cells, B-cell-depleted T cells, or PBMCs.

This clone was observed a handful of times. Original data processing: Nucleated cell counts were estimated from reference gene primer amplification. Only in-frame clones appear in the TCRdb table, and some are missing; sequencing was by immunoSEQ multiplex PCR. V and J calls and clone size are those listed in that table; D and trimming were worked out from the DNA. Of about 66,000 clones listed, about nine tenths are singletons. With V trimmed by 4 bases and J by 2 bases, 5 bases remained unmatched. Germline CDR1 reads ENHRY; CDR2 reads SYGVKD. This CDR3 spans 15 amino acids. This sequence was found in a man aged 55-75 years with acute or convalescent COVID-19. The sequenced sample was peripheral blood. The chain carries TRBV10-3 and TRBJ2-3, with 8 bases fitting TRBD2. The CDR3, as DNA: TGTGCCATCAGTGGGCTAGCGGGTTTCACAGATACGCAGTATTTT. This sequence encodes CAISGLAGFTDTQYF.